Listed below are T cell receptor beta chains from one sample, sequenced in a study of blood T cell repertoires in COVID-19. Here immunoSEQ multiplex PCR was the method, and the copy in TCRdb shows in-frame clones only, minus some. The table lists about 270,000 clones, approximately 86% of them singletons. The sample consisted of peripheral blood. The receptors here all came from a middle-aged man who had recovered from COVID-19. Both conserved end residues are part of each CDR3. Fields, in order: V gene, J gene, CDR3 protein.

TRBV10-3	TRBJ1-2	CAIRDREEGYTF
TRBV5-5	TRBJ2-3	CASSLSGDTQYF
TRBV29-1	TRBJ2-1	CSVEGLADSSYNEQFF
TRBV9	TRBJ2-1	CASSGGHVLYNEQFF
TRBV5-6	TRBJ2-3	CASSYRDSNPPDTQYF
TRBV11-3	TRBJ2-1	CASSEAGVYRNEQFF
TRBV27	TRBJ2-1	CASRLSGSPYNEQFF
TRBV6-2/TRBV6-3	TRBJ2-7	CASSYSKSAGAYEQYF
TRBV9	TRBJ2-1	CASTQAGGVNEQFF
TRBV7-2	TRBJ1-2	CASSPTGGLAYGYTF
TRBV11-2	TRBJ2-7	CASSSLVVTYEQYF
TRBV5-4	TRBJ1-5	CASSLDGLLGNQPQHF
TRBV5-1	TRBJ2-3	CASRRLAVTDTQYF
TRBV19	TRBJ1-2	CASSISGPYGYTF
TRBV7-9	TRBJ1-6	CASSLLSPGQSPLHF
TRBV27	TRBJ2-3	CASSSQGLARSTDTQYF
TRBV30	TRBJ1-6	CAWRRDRDSPLHF
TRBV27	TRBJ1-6	CASSLEGVSYNSPLHF
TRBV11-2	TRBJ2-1	CASSLRLAAYNEQFF
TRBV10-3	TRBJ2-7	CAISDPGQGAFSHYEQYF
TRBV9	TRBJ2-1	CASSERLAPYNEQFF
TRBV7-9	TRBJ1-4	CASSPRDKWFTNEKLFF
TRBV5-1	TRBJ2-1	CASSWTSGRAVEQFF
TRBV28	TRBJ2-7	CASRRQGGYEQYF
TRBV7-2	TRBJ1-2	CASSLVPGGDRTTF
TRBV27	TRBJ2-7	CASSLSGTSGGAWDSYEQYF
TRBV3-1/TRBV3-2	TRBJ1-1	CASSQGSVEAFF
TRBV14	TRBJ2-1	CASSLRTGLAGNEQFF
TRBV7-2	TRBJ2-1	CASSLDISAYNEQFF
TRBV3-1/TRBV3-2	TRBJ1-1	CASSHSDRQNTEAFF
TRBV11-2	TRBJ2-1	CASSLEGADEQFF
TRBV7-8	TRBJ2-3	CASSYRRSGQGGGTQYF
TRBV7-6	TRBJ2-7	CASSLTTGTYEQYF
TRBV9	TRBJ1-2	CASSETAGRYGYTF
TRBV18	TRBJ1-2	CASSKPGLENYGYTF
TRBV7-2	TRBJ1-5	CASSDRTGGYSNQPQHF
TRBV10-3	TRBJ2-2	CAISRRTQRGFETGELFF
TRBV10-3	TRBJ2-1	CAISELGLAGRDEQFF
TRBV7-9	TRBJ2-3	CASSSTSGGTDTQYF
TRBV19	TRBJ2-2	CASTPKGQRTGELFF
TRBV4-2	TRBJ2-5	CASSQDLAEETQYF
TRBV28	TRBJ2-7	CATDRASSTSYEQYF
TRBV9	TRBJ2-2	CASSLRLAGGELFF